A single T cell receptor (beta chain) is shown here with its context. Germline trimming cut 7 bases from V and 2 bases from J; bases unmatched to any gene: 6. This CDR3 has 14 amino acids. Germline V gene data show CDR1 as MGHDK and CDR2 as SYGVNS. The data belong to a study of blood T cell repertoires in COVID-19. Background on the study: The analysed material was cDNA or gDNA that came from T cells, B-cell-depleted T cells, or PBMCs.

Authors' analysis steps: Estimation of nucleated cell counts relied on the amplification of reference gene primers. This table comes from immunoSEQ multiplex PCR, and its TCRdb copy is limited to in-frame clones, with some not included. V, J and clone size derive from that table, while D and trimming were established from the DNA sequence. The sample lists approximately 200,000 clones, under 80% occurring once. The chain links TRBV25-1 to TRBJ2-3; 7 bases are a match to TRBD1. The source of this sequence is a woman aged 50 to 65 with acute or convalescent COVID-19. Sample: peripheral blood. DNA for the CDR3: TGTGCCAGCATTAGGGGACAGAACACAGATACGCAGTATTTT. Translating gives CASIRGQNTDTQYF. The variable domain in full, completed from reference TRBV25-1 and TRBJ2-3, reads EADIYQTPRYLVIGTGKKITLECSQTMGHDKMYWYQQDPGMELHLIHYSYGVNSTEKGDLSSESTVSRIRTEHFPLTLESARPSHTSQYLCASIRGQNTDTQYFGPGTRLTVL.